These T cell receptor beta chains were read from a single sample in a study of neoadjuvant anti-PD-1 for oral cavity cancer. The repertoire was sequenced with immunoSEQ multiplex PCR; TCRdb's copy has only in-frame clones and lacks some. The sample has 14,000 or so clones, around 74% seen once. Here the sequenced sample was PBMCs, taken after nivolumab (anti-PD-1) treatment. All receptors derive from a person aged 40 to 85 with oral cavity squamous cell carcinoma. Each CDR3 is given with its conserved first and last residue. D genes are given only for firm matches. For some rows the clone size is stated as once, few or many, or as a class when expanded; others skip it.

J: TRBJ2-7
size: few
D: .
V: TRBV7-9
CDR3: CASSLGSDGRTYEQYF
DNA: TGTGCCAGCAGCTTAGGTTCCGACGGACGGACCTACGAGCAGTACTTC

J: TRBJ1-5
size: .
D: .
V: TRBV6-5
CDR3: CASSPNRYQPQHF
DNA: TGTGCCAGCAGTCCCAACAGGTATCAGCCCCAGCATTTT

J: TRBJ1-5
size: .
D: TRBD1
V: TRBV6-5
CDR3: CASSYGTGRQPQHF
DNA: TGTGCCAGCAGTTACGGGACAGGGCGTCAGCCCCAGCATTTT

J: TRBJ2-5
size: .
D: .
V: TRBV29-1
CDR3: CSVIRQGTRETQYF
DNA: TGCAGCGTCATTCGACAGGGGACTAGAGAGACCCAGTACTTC

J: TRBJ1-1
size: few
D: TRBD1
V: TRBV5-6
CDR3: CASSVGTATEAFF
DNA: TGTGCCAGCAGCGTCGGGACAGCGACTGAAGCTTTCTTT

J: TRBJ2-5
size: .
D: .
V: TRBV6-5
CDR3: CASRPGPGKTQYF
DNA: TGTGCCAGCAGGCCGGGCCCAGGGAAGACCCAGTACTTC

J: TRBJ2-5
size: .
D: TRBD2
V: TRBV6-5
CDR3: CASSLLAGLETQYF
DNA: TGTGCCAGCAGCTTATTAGCGGGGCTGGAGACCCAGTACTTC

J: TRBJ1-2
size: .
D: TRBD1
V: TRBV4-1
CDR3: CASSQARTGLINYGYTF
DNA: TGCGCCAGCAGCCAAGCTCGGACAGGGCTTATCAACTATGGCTACACCTTC

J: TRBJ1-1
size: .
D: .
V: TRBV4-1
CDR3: CASSSRTVMNTEAFF
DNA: TGCGCCAGCAGCTCACGGACGGTCATGAACACTGAAGCTTTCTTT

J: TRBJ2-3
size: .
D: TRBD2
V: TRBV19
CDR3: CASSGTSPDTQYF
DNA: TGTGCCAGTAGTGGGACTAGTCCCGATACGCAGTATTTT

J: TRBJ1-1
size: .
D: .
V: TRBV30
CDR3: CAWSVQQETEAFF
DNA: TGTGCCTGGAGTGTACAACAGGAGACTGAAGCTTTCTTT

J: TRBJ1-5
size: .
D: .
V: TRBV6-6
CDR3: CASSYLGAVNQPQHF
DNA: TGTGCCAGCAGTTACTTAGGGGCCGTCAATCAGCCCCAGCATTTT

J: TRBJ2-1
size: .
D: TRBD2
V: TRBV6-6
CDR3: CASKGSSGLNNEQFF
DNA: TGTGCCAGCAAGGGCAGTAGCGGGCTTAACAATGAGCAGTTCTTC

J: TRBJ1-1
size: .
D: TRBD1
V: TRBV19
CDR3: CASSLGTNRGRGYTEAFF
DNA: TGTGCCAGTAGTCTAGGGACTAACAGGGGGCGCGGGTACACTGAAGCTTTCTTT

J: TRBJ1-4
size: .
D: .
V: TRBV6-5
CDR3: CASKRGKVGEKLFF
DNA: TGTGCCAGCAAAAGGGGGAAGGTTGGGGAAAAACTGTTTTTT

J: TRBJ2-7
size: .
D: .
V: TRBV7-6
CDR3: CASSLAPGLYEQYF
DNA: TGTGCCAGCAGCTTAGCACCCGGGCTCTACGAGCAGTACTTC

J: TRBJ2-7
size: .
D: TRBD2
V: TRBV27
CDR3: CASSLSWRGAAGEQYF
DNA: TGTGCCAGCAGTTTGTCCTGGCGGGGGGCCGCGGGAGAGCAGTACTTC

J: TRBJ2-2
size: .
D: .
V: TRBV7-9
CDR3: CASSLESSNTGELFF
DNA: TGTGCCAGCAGCTTAGAGAGTTCGAACACCGGGGAGCTGTTTTTT

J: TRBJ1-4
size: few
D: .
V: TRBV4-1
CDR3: CASSVTGTSGEKLFF
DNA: TGCGCCAGCAGCGTAACCGGGACGTCTGGTGAAAAACTGTTTTTT

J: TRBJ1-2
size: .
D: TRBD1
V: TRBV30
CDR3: CAWSRDRPYGYTF
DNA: TGTGCCTGGAGCCGGGACAGACCCTATGGCTACACCTTC

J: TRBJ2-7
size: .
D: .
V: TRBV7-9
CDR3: CASSSLRSSYEQYF
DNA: TGTGCCAGCAGCTCACTGCGGAGCTCCTACGAGCAGTACTTC

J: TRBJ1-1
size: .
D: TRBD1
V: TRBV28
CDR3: CASSTGQGFTEAFF
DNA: TGTGCCAGCAGTACCGGACAGGGTTTCACTGAAGCTTTCTTT

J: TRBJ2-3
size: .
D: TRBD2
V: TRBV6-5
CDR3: CASSTSGRADGTQYF
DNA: TGTGCCAGCAGCACAAGCGGGAGGGCCGACGGTACGCAGTATTTT

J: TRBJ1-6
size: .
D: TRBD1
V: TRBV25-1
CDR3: CASSAGQMNSPLHF
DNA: TGTGCCAGCAGTGCGGGACAGATGAATTCACCCCTCCACTTT

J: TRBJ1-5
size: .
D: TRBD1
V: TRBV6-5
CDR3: CASSYTQGAAQHF
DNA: TGTGCCAGCAGTTATACACAGGGGGCGGCCCAGCATTTT

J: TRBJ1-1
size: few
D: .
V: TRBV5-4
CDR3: CASSLVQVGSTEAFF
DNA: TGTGCCAGCAGCTTGGTGCAGGTTGGGAGCACTGAAGCTTTCTTT

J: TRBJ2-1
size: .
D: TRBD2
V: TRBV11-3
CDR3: CASSDSWGREGHNEQFF
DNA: TGTGCCAGCAGCGACAGCTGGGGACGGGAGGGCCACAATGAGCAGTTCTTC

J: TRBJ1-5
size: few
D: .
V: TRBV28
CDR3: CASSPGPALGQPQHF
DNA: TGTGCCAGCAGTCCGGGACCGGCATTAGGTCAGCCCCAGCATTTT

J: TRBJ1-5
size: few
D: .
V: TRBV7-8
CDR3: CASSLAGQPQHF
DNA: TGTGCCAGCAGCTTAGCGGGTCAGCCCCAGCATTTT

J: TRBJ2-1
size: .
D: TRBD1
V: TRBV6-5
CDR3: CASSTRDRDYEQFF
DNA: TGTGCCAGCAGTACCCGGGACAGGGACTATGAGCAGTTCTTC

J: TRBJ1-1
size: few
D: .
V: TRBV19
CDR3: CASGRDQAFTEAFF
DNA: TGTGCCAGCGGCCGTGACCAGGCATTCACTGAAGCTTTCTTT

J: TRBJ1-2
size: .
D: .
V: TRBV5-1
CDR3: CASSLAGMSGYTF
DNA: TGCGCCAGCAGCTTGGCAGGGATGAGTGGCTACACCTTC

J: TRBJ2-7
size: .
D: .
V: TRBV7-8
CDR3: CASSPGQGTAEQYF
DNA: TGTGCCAGCAGCCCCGGGCAGGGAACGGCCGAGCAGTACTTC

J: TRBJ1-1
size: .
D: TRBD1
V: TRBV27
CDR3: CASRLQGPGNTEAFF
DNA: TGTGCCAGCAGACTACAGGGGCCGGGGAACACTGAAGCTTTCTTT

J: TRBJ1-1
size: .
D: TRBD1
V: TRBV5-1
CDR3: CASSSTGGEGTEAFF
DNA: TGCGCCAGCAGCTCAACAGGGGGCGAGGGCACTGAAGCTTTCTTT

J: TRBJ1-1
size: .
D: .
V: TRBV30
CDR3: CAWSFGGTEAFF
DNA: TGTGCCTGGAGTTTTGGCGGCACTGAAGCTTTCTTT

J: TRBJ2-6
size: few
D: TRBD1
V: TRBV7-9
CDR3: CASSLASGTGPKGANVLTF
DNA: TGTGCCAGCAGCTTAGCCTCCGGGACAGGCCCTAAGGGGGCCAACGTCCTGACTTTC

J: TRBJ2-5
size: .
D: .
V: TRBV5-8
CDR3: CASSLIVGVGQETQYF
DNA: TGTGCCAGCAGCTTAATCGTCGGCGTCGGGCAAGAGACCCAGTACTTC

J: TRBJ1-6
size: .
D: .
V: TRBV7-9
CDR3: CASSLAPGEISPLHF
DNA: TGTGCCAGCAGCTTAGCGCCGGGGGAAATTTCACCCCTCCACTTT

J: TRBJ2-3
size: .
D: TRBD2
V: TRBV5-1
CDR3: CASSSGGLAGADTQYF
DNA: TGCGCCAGCAGCTCGGGGGGACTAGCGGGAGCAGATACGCAGTATTTT

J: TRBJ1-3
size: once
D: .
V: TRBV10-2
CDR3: CASSPSTGVGGNTIYF
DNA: TGCGCCAGCAGTCCCTCGACAGGCGTGGGTGGAAACACCATATATTTT

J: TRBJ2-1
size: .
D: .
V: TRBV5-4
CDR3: CASSLDFNEQFF
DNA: TGTGCCAGCAGCTTGGACTTCAATGAGCAGTTCTTC

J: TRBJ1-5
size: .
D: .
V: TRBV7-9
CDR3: CATSPGGGIWSSNQPQHF
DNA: TGTGCCACCTCCCCGGGGGGGGGTATTTGGAGTAGCAATCAGCCCCAGCATTTT

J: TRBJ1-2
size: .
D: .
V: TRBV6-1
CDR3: CASSSGAYGYTF
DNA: TGTGCCAGCAGTTCGGGGGCGTATGGCTACACCTTC

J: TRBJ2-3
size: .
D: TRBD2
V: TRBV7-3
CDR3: CASSPFLAGVGDTQYF
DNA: TGTGCCAGCAGCCCTTTCCTAGCGGGCGTAGGGGATACGCAGTATTTT

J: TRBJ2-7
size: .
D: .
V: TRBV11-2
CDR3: CASSSIRGRSSYEQYF
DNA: TGTGCCAGCAGCTCTATACGTGGACGAAGCTCCTACGAGCAGTACTTC

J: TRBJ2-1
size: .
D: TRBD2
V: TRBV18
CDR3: CASSPYTSGGGNEQFF
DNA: TGTGCCAGCTCACCTTACACTAGCGGGGGAGGGAATGAGCAGTTCTTC

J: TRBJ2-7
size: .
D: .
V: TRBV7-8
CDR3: CASSLRVPTDIPSEQYF
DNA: TGTGCCAGCAGCTTAAGGGTCCCCACAGACATCCCTTCCGAGCAGTACTTC

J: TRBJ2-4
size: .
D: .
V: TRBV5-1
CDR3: CASSLAPQAKNIQYF
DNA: TGCGCCAGCAGCTTGGCCCCTCAGGCCAAAAACATTCAGTACTTC

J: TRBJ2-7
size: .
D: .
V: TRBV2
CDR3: CATTRTESSYEQYF
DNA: TGTGCCACAACTAGGACAGAGAGCTCCTACGAGCAGTACTTC

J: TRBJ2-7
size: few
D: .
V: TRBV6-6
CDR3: CASSLSVSSYEQYF
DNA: TGTGCCAGCAGTTTATCTGTAAGCTCCTACGAGCAGTACTTC

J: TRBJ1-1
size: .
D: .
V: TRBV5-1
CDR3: CASIPGGENTEAFF
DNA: TGCGCCAGCATCCCTGGGGGCGAGAACACTGAAGCTTTCTTT

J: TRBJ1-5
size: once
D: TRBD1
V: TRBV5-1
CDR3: CASSEGQGGGNQPQHF
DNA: TGCGCCAGCAGCGAAGGACAGGGAGGGGGCAATCAGCCCCAGCATTTT

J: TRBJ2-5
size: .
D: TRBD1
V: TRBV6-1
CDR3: CASRGQGAVETQYF
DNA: TGTGCCAGCAGGGGACAGGGGGCTGTGGAGACCCAGTACTTC

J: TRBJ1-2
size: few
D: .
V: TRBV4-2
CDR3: CASSQDQAGASNYGYTF
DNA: TGTGCCAGCAGCCAAGATCAGGCCGGCGCATCCAACTATGGCTACACCTTC

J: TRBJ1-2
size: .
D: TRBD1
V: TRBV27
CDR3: CASSSKGQLYGYTF
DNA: TGTGCCAGCAGTTCCAAGGGACAGTTATATGGCTACACCTTC

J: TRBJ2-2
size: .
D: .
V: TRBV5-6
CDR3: CASSLLAITGELFF
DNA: TGTGCCAGCAGCTTGCTTGCAATCACCGGGGAGCTGTTTTTT

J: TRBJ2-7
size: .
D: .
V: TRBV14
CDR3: CASKCRDAAYEQYF
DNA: TGTGCCAGCAAGTGCCGGGACGCAGCCTACGAGCAGTACTTC

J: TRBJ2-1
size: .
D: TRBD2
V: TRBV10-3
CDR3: CAISPRGGVNEQFF
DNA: TGTGCCATCAGTCCGCGGGGGGGGGTCAATGAGCAGTTCTTC